The entry below describes one T cell receptor (beta chain). The V gene end was trimmed by 4 bases and the J gene end by 2 bases; junction bases not matched to a gene: 1. The CDR3 runs to 14 residues. CDR1 and CDR2 from the germline V gene are MGHRA and YSYEKL. Clones were sequenced by immunoSEQ multiplex PCR, and TCRdb holds only the in-frame ones, with some missing. Found here are some 41,000 clones, 88% of them singletons; the top ten hold 3.9%. This specimen belongs to a study of PD-L1 blockade in urothelial cancer. Study summary: Investigators checked blood 3 weeks (second dose) and 6 weeks after treatment start.

The receptor's source is an elderly man with urothelial cancer. The material was PBMCs, obtained around atezolizumab (anti-PD-L1) treatment. The V call is TRBV4-1, the J call TRBJ2-2; TRBD1 matches at 7 bases. CDR3 in amino acids: CASSRQGNTGELFF. CDR3 in DNA: TGCGCCAGCAGCCGACAGGGAAACACCGGGGAGCTGTTTTTT.